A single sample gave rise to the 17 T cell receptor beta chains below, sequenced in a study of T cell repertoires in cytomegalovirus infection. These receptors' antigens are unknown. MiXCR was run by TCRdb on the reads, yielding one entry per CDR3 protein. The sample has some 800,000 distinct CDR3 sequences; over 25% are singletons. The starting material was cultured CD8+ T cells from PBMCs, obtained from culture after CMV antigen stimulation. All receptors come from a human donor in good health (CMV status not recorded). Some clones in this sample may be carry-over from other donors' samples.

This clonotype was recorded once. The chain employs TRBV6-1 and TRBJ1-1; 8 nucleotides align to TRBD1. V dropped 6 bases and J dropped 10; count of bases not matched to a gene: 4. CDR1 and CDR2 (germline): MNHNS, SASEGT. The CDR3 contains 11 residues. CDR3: CASRQGVGAFF. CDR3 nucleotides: TGTGCCAGCAGACAGGGGGTAGGAGCTTTCTTT.

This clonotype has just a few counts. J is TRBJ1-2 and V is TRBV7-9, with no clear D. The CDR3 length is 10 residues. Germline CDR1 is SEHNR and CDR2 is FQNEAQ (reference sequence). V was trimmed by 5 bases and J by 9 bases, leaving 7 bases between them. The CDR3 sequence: CASSPPSYTF. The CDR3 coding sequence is TGTGCCAGCAGCCCCCCGAGCTACACCTTC.

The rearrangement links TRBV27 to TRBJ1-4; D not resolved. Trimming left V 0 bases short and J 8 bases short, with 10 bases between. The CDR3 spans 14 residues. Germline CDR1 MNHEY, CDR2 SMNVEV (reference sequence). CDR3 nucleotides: TGTGCCAGCAGTTTATCGTGGCAGGAAGAAAAACTGTTTTTT. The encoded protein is CASSLSWQEEKLFF.

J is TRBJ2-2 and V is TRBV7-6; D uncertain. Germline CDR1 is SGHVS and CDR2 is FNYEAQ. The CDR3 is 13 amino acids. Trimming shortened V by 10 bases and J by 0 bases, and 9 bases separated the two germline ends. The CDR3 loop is CATPHTNTGELFF. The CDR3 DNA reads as TGTGCCACCCCCCATACGAACACCGGGGAGCTGTTTTTT.

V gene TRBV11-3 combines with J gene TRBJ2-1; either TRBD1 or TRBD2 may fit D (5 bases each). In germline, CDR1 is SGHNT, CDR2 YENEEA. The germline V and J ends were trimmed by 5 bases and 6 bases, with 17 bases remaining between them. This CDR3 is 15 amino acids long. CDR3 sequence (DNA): TGTGCCAGCAGCCCACCCGGGGCAGGGCTCAATGAGCAGTTCTTC. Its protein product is CASSPPGAGLNEQFF.

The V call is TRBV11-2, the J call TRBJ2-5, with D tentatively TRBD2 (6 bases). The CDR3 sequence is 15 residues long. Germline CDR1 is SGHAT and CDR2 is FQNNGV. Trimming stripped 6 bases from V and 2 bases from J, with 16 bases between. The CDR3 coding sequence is TGTGCCAGCAGGGGGAGGACCCCGCCTCAAGAGACCCAGTACTTC. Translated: CASRGRTPPQETQYF.

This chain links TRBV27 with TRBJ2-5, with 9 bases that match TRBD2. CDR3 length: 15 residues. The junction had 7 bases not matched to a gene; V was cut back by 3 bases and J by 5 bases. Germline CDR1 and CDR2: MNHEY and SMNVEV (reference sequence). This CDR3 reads CASSLRGGLLETQYF. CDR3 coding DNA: TGTGCCAGCAGTTTGCGGGGGGGGCTGTTGGAGACCCAGTACTTC.

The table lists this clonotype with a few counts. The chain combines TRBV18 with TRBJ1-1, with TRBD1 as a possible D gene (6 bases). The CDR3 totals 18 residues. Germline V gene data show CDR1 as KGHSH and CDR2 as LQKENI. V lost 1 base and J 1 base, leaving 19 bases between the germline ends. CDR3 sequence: CASSPRSLRGWPNTEAFF. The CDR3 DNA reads TGTGCCAGCTCACCACGTTCTTTGAGGGGGTGGCCGAACACTGAAGCTTTCTTT.

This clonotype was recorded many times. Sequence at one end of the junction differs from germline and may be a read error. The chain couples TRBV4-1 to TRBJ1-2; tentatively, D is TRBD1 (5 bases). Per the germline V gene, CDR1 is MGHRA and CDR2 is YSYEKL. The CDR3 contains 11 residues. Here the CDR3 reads CASSQGRGYTF. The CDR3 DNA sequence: TGTGCCAGCTCGCAGGGTCGTGGCTACACCTTC.

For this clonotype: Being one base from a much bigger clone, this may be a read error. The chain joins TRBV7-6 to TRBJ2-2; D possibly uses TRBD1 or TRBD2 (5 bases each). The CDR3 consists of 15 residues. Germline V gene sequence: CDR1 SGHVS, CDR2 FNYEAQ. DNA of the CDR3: TGTGTCAGCAGCGCGGCTGGGGGAAGGACCGGGGAGCTGTTTTTT. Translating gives CVSSAAGGRTGELFF.

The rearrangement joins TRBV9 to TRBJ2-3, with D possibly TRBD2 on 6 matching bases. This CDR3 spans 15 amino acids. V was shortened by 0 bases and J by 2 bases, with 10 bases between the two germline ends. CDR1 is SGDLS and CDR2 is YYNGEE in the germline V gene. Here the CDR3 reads CASSVAGRITDTQYF. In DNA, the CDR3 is TGTGCCAGCAGCGTAGCGGGGAGGATCACAGATACGCAGTATTTT.

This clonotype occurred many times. The CDR3 nucleotides read TGTGCCAGCAGCTTAAGGGAAGCGGTGGGCGATACGCAGTATTTT. This encodes CASSLREAVGDTQYF. The chain couples TRBV11-2 to TRBJ2-3; D might be TRBD2 (5 bases). V was shortened by 2 bases and J by 6 bases, with 15 bases between the two germline ends. The CDR3 runs 15 residues. Per germline, CDR1 SGHAT and CDR2 FQNNGV. Complete variable domain (other parts from reference TRBV11-2 and TRBJ2-3): EAGVAQSPRYKIIEKRQSVAFWCNPISGHATLYWYQQILGQGPKLLIQFQNNGVVDDSQLPKDRFSAERLKGVDSTLKIQPAKLEDSAVYLCASSLREAVGDTQYFGPGTRLTVL.

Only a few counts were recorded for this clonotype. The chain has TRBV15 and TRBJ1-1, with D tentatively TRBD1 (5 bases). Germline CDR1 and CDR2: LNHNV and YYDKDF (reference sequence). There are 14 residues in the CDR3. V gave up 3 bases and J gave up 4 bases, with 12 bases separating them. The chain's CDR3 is CATSSPREVTEAFF. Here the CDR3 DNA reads TGTGCCACCAGCAGCCCCAGGGAGGTCACTGAAGCTTTCTTT.

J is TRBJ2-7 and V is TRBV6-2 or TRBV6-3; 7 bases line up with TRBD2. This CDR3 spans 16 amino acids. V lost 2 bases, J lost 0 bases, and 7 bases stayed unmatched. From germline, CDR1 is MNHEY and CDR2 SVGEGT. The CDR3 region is CASSYAGAGLSYEQYV. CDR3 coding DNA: TGTGCCAGCAGTTACGCCGGAGCGGGACTCTCCTACGAGCAGTACGTC.

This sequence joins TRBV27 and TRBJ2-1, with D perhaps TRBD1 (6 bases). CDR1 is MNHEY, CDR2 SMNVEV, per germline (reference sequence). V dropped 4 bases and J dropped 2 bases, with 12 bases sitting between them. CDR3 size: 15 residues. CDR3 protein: CASSSTGFPYNEQFF. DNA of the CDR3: TGTGCCAGCAGTTCGACAGGTTTTCCCTACAATGAGCAGTTCTTC.

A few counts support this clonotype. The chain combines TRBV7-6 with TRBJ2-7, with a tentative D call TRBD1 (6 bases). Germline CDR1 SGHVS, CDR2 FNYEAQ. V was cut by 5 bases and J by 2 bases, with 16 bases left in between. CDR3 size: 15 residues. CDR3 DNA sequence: TGTGCCAGCAGCCCCCGAGGGGGAGCGACCTACGAGCAGTACTTC. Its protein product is CASSPRGGATYEQYF.

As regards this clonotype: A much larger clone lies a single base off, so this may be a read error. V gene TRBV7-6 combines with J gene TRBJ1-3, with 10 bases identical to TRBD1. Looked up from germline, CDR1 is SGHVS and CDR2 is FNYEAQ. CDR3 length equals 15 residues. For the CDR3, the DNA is TGTGCCAACAGCTCCGGACAGGGGGCTGGAAACACCATATATTTT. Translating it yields CANSSGQGAGNTIYF.